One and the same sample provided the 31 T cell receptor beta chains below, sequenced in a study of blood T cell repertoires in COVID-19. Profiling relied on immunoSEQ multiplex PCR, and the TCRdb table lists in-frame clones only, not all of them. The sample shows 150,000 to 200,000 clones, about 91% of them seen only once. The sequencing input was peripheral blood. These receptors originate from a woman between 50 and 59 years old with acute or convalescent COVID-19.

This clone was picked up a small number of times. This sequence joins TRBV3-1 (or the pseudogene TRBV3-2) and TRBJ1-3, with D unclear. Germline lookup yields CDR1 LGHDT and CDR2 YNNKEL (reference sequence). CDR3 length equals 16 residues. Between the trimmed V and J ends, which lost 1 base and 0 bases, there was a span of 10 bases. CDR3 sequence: CASSQARRDSGNTIYF. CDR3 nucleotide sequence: TGTGCCAGCAGCCAAGCAAGGAGGGACTCTGGAAACACCATATATTTT.

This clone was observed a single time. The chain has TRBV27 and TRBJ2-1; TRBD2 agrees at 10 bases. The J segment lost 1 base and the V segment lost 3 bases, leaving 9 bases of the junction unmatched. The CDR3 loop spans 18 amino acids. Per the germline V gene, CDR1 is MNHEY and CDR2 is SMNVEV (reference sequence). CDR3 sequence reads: CASSFRLAGVHSYNEQFF. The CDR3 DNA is TGTGCCAGCAGTTTTCGGCTAGCGGGAGTTCATTCCTACAATGAGCAGTTCTTC.

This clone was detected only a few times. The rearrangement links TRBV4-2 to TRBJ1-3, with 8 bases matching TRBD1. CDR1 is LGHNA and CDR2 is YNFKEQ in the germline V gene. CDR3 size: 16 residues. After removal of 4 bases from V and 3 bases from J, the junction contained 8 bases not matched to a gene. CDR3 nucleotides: TGTGCCAGCAGCCCCCGTCCGACAGGGGTTGGAAACACCATATATTTT. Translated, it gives CASSPRPTGVGNTIYF.

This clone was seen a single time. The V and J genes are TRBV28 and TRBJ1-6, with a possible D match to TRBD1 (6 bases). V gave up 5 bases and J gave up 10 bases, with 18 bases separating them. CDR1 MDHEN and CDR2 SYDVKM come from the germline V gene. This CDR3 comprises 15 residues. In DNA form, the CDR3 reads TGTGCCAGCAGTCAAGTAACAGGGTACAAGTCACCCCTCCACTTT. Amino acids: CASSQVTGYKSPLHF.

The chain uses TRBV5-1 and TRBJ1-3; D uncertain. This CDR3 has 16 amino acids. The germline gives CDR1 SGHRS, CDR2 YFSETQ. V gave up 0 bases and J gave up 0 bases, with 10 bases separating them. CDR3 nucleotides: TGCGCCAGCAGCTTGGATCCAGGTCGCTCTGGAAACACCATATATTTT. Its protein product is CASSLDPGRSGNTIYF.

CDR3 amino acids: CASSQDNPLYGYTF. CDR3 DNA sequence: TGCGCCAGCAGCCAAGATAACCCGCTATATGGCTACACCTTC. The genes are TRBV4-3 and TRBJ1-2; D gene unclear. Trimming removed 0 bases at V and 5 bases at J, with 10 bases between. The CDR3 length is 14 residues. In germline, CDR1 is LGHNA, CDR2 YSLEER.

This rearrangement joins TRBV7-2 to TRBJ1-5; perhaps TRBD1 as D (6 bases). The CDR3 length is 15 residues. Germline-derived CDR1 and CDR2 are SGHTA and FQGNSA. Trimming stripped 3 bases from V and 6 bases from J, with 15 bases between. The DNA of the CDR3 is TGTGCCAGCAGCTTCCGGGCAGGGGTTTTTCAGCCCCAGCATTTT. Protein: CASSFRAGVFQPQHF.

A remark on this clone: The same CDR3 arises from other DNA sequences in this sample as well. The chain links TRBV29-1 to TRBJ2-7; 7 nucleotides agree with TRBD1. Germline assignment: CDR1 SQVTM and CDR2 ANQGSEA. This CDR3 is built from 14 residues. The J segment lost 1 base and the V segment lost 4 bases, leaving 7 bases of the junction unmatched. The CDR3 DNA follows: TGCAGCGTTGTCCCCGGGACAGCATCCTACGAGCAGTACTTC. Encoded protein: CSVVPGTASYEQYF.

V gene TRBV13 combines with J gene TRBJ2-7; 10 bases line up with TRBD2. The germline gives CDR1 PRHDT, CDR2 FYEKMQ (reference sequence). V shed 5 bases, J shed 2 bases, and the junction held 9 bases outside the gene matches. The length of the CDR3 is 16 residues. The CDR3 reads CASSSKTSGTTYEQYF. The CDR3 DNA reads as TGTGCCAGCAGCAGTAAAACTAGCGGGACCACCTACGAGCAGTACTTC.

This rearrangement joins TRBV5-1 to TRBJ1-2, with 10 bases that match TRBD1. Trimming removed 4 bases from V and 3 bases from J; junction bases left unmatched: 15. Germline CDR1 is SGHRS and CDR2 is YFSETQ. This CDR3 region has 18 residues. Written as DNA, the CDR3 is TGCGCCAGCAGCCTGGCCCGGACAGGGGGAGTAAGAGACTATGGCTACACCTTC. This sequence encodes CASSLARTGGVRDYGYTF. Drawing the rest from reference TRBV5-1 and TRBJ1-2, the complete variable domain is KAGVTQTPRYLIKTRGQQVTLSCSPISGHRSVSWYQQTPGQGLQFLFEYFSETQRNKGNFPGRFSGRQFSNSRSEMNVSTLELGDSALYLCASSLARTGGVRDYGYTFGSGTRLTVV.

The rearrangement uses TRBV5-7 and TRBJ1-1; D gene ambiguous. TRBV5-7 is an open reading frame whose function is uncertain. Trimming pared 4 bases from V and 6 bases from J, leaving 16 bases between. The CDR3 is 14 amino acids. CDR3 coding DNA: TGTGCCAGCAGCCTTTTCGGGAAAAGTCCTGAAGCTTTCTTT. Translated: CASSLFGKSPEAFF.

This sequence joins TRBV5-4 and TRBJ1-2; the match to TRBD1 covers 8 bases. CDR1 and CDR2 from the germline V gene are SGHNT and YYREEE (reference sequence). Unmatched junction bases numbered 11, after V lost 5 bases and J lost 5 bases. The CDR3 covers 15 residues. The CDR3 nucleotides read TGTGCCAGCAGTGGATCCCCGGGACAGGCATATGGCTACACCTTC. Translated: CASSGSPGQAYGYTF.

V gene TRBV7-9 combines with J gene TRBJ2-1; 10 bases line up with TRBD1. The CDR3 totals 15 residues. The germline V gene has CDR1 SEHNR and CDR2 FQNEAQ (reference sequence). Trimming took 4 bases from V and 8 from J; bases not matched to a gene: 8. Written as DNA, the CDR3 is TGTGCCAGCAGCTGGCCCGGGACAGGGGAGTATGAGCAGTTCTTC. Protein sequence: CASSWPGTGEYEQFF. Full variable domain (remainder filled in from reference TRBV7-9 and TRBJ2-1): DTGVSQNPRHKITKRGQNVTFRCDPISEHNRLYWYRQTLGQGPEFLTYFQNEAQLEKSRLLSDRFSAERPKGSFSTLEIQRTEQGDSAMYLCASSWPGTGEYEQFFGPGTRLTVL.

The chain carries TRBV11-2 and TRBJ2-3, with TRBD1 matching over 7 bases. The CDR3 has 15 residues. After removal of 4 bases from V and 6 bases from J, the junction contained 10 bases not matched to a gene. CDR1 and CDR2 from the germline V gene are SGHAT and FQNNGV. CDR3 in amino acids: CASSSGDSYPDTQYF. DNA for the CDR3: TGTGCCAGCAGCTCCGGGGACAGCTACCCTGATACGCAGTATTTT.

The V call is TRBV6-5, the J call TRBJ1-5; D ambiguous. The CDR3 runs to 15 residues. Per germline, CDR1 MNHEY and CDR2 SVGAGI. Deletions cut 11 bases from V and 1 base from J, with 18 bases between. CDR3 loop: CAAGRALESNQPQHF. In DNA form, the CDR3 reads TGTGCCGCCGGGCGGGCCTTAGAGAGCAATCAGCCCCAGCATTTT.

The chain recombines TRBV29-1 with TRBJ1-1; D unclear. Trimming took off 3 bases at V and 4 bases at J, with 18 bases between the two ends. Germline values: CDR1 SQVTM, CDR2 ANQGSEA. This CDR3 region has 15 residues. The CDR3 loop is CSVEGEFGFGTEAFF. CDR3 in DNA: TGCAGCGTTGAGGGAGAGTTCGGGTTTGGCACTGAAGCTTTCTTT.

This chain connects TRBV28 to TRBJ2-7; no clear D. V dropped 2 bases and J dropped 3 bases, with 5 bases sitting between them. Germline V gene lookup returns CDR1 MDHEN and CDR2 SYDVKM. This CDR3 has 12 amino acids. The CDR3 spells CASSLPGYEQYF. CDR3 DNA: TGTGCCAGCAGTTTACCGGGCTACGAGCAGTACTTC. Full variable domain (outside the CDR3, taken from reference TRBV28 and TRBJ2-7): DVKVTQSSRYLVKRTGEKVFLECVQDMDHENMFWYRQDPGLGLRLIYFSYDVKMKEKGDIPEGYSVSREKKERFSLILESASTNQTSMYLCASSLPGYEQYFGPGTRLTVT.

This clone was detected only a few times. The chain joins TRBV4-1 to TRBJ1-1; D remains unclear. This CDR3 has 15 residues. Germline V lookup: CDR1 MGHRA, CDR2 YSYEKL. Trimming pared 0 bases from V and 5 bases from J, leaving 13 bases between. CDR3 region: CASSQDWGGETEAFF. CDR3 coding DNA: TGCGCCAGCAGCCAAGATTGGGGAGGCGAGACTGAAGCTTTCTTT.

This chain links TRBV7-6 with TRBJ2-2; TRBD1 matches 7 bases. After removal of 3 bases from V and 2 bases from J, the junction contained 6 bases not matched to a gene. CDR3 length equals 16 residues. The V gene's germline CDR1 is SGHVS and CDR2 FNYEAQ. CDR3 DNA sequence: TGTGCCAGCAGCTTGCAGACAGGGAGTAACACCGGGGAGCTGTTTTTT. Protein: CASSLQTGSNTGELFF.

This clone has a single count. CDR3 nucleotides: TGTGCCAGCAGTTACTGGCGGCGGGACGGAGATACGCAGTATTTT. This gives the protein CASSYWRRDGDTQYF. V is TRBV6-2 or TRBV6-3 and J is TRBJ2-3; TRBD2 is a possible D gene (6 bases). V was cut by 1 base and J by 5 bases, with 13 bases left in between. Germline CDR1 and CDR2: MNHEY and SVGEGT. The CDR3 loop spans 15 amino acids.

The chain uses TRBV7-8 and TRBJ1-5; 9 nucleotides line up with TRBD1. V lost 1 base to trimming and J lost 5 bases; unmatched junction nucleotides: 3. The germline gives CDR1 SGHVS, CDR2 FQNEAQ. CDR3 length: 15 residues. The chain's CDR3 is CASSLEGTGHQPQHF. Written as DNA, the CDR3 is TGTGCCAGCAGCTTAGAAGGGACAGGGCATCAGCCCCAGCATTTT.

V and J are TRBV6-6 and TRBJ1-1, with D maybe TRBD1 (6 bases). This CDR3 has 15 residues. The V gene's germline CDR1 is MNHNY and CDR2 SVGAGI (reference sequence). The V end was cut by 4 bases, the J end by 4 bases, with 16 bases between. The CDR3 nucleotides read TGTGCCAGCAGTTCCACCCGAGAAGGGGGCACTGAAGCTTTCTTT. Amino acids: CASSSTREGGTEAFF.

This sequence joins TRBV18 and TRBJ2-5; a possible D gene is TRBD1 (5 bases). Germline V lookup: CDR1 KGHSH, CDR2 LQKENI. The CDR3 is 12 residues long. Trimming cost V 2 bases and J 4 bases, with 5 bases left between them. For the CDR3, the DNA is TGTGCCAGCTCACCAGGGGCAGAGACCCAGTACTTC. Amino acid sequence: CASSPGAETQYF.

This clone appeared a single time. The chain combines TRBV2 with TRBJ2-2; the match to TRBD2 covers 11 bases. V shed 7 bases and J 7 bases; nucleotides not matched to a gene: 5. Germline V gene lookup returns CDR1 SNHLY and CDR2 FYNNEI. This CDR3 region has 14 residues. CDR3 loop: CASTLAGGIGELFF. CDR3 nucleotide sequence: TGTGCCAGCACCTTAGCGGGAGGGATCGGGGAGCTGTTTTTT. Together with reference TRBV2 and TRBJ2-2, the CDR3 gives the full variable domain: EPEVTQTPSHQVTQMGQEVILRCVPISNHLYFYWYRQILGQKVEFLVSFYNNEISEKSEIFDDQFSVERPDGSNFTLKIRSTKLEDSAMYFCASTLAGGIGELFFGEGSRLTVL.

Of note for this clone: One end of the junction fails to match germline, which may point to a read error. This CDR3 reads CASTLAGTYEQYF. The CDR3 DNA sequence: TGTGCTAGCACCCTAGCGGGAACCTACGAGCAGTACTTC. The V call is TRBV12-3 or TRBV12-4, the J call TRBJ2-7; 9 bases are a match to TRBD2. CDR3 length: 13 amino acids.

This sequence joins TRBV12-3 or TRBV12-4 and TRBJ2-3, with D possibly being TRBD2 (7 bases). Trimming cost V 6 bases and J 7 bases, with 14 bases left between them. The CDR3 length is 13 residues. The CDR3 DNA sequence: TGTGCCAGCAGCTCTCGGGGGGCACATACGCAGTATTTT. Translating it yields CASSSRGAHTQYF.

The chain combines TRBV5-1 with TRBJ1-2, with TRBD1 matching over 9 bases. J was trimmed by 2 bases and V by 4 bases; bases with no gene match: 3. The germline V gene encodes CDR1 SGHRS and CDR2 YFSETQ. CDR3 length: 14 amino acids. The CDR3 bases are TGCGCCAGCAGCCCTGGACAGGGGAACTATGGCTACACCTTC. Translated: CASSPGQGNYGYTF.

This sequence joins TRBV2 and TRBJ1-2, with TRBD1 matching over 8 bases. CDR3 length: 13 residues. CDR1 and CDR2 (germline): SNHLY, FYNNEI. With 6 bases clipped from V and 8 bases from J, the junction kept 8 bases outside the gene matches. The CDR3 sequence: CASRAQNRGGYTF. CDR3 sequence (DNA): TGTGCCAGCAGGGCCCAAAACAGGGGGGGCTACACCTTC.

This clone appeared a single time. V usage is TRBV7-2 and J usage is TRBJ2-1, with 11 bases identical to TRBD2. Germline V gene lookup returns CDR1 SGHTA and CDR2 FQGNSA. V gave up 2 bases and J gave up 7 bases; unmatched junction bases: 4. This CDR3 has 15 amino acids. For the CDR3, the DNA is TGTGCCAGCAGCTTAATGGCTAGCGGGAGGAATGAGCAGTTCTTC. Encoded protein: CASSLMASGRNEQFF.

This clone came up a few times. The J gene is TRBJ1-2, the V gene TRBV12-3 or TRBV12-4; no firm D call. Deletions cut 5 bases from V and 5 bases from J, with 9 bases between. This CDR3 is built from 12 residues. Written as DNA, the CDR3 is TGTGCCAGCAGTCAAGACGGGTATGGCTACACCTTC. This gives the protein CASSQDGYGYTF.

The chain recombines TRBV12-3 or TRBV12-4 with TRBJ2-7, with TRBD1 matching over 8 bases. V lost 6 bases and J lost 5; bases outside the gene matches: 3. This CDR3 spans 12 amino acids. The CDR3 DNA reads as TGTGCCAGCAGGCCAGGGGGCCACGAGCAGTACTTC. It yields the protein CASRPGGHEQYF.